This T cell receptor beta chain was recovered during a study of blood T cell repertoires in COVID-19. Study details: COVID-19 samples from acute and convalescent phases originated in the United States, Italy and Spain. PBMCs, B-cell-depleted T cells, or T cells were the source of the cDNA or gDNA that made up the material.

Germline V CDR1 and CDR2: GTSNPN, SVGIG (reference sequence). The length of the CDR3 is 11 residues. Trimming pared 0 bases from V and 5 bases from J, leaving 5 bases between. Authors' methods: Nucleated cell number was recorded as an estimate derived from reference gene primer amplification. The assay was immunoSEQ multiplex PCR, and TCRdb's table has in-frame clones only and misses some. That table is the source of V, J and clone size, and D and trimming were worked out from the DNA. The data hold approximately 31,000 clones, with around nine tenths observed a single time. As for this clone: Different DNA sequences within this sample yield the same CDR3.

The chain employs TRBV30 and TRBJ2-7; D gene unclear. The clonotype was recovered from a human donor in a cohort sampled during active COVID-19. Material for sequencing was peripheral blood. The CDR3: CAWSVRDEQYF. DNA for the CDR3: TGTGCCTGGAGTGTCCGGGACGAGCAGTACTTC.